The clone carrying this TCR beta chain occurred a few times. These data are taken from a study of cytomegalovirus exposure and HLA in healthy donors. When sampled, the donors appeared nominally healthy, though they likely had unrecorded immune exposures. 60 Vbeta and 13 Jbeta primers were used in PCR. The method was immunoSEQ multiplex PCR; TCRdb's version includes in-frame clones alone and lacks a portion of them. The table lists 150,000 or so clones, 75% to 80% of them singletons. Germline CDR1 is LGHNA and CDR2 is YNFKEQ. The V and J ends lost 6 bases and 3 bases, in that order; junction bases with no gene match: 12. The CDR3 contains 17 residues.

This clonotype originated in a woman aged 50 to 65 in good health and CMV-seropositive. Sequenced: PBMCs. J is TRBJ2-1 and V is TRBV4-2; 9 bases align to TRBD2. The CDR3 sequence is CASSLLTSGDDYNEQFF. The CDR3 nucleotides read TGTGCCAGCAGTCTCCTGACTAGCGGAGACGACTACAATGAGCAGTTCTTC.